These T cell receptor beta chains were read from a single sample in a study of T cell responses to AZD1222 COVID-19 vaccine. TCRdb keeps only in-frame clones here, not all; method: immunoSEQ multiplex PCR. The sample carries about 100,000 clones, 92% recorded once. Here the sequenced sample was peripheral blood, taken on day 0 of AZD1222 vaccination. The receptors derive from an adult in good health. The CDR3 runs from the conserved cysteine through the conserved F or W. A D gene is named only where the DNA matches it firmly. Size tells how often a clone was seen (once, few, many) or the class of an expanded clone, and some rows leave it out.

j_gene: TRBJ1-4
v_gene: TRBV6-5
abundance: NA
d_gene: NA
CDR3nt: TGTGCCAGCAGTTACTCTGCAGGGGAGTGGGAAAAACTGTTTTTT
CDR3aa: CASSYSAGEWEKLFF

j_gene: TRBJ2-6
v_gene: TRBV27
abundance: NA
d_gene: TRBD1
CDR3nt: TGTGCCAGCAGTACCGGGACAGGAGGCAACGTCCTGACTTTC
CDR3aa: CASSTGTGGNVLTF

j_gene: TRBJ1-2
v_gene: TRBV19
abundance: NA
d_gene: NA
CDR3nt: TGTGCCAGTAGTACGATACCGGGACACCAAGCTCCTAACTATGGCTACACCTTC
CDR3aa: CASSTIPGHQAPNYGYTF

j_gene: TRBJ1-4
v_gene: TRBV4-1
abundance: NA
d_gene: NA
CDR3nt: TGCGCCAGCAGCCTCGGAGGAAGGGGCTCTGAAAAACTGTTTTTT
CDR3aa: CASSLGGRGSEKLFF

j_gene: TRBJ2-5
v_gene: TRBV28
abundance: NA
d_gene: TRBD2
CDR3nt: TGTGCCAGCAGTTTAGGGCTAGCGGGAGGGTCAGAGACCCAGTACTTC
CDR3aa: CASSLGLAGGSETQYF

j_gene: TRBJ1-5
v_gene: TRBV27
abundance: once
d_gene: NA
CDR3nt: TGTGCCAGCAGTGATCCCAATCAGCCCCAGCATTTT
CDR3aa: CASSDPNQPQHF

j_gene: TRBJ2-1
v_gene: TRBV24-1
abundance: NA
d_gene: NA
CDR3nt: TGTGCCACCAGTGATCCCGTACAGATTTCGAGCGATGAGCAGTTCTTC
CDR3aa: CATSDPVQISSDEQFF

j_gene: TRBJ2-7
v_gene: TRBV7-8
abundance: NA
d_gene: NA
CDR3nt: TGTGCCAGCAGCCCCGGGCGCTTGACCTACGAGCAGTACTTC
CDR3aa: CASSPGRLTYEQYF

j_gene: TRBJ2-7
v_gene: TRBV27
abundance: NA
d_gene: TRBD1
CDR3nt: TGTGCCAGCAGTCCTCGTGGGACAGGAAGGTCCTACGAGCAGTACTTC
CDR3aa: CASSPRGTGRSYEQYF

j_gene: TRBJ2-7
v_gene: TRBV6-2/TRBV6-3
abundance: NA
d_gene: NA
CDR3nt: TGTGCCAGCAGTTACTCGGTCCAGGGGGGCTACTACGAGCAGTACTTC
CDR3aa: CASSYSVQGGYYEQYF

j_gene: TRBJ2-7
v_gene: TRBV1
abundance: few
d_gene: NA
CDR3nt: TGCACCAGCGGTGACGAGCAGTACTTC
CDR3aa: CTSGDEQYF

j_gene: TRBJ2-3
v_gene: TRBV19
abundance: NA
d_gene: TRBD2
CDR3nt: TGTGCCAGTAGTCCTCGGGCTAGCGGGACTTCAGATACGCAGTATTTT
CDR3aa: CASSPRASGTSDTQYF

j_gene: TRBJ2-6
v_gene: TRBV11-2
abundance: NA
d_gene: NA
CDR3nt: TGTGCCAGCAGCTTAGAGGGGACTGGGGCCAACGTCCTGACTTTC
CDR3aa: CASSLEGTGANVLTF

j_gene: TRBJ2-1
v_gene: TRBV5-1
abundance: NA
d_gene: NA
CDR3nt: TGCGCCAGCCTGAGAAGCCCAGGGTACGGTGAGCAGTTCTTC
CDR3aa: CASLRSPGYGEQFF

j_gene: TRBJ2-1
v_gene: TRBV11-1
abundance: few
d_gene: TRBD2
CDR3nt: TGTGCCAGCAGCCTTGGGACTAGCGGGGACAATGAGCAGTTCTTC
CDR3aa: CASSLGTSGDNEQFF

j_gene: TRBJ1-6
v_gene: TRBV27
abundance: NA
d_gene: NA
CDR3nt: TGTGCCAGCAGATGGGAGGTGGGCGCCAATAATTCACCCCTCCACTTT
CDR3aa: CASRWEVGANNSPLHF

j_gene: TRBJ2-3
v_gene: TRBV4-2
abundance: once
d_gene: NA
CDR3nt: TGTGCCAGCAGCCAAGATGGGACAGATACGCAGTATTTT
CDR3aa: CASSQDGTDTQYF

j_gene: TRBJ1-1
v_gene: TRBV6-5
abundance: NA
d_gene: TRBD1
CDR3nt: TGTGCCAGCGAGAGGGGGCCTGAAGCTTTCTTT
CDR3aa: CASERGPEAFF

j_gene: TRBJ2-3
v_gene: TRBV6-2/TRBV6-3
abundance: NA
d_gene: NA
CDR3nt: TGTGCCAGCACCCCTCAGCGAACCGTTAGCACAGATACGCAGTATTTT
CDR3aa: CASTPQRTVSTDTQYF

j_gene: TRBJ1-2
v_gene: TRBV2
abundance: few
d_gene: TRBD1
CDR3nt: TGTGCCAGCAGCTTATTGGACAGGGCCTATGGCTACACCTTC
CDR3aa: CASSLLDRAYGYTF

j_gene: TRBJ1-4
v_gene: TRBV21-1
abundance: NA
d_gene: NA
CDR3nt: TGTGCCAGCAGCAAAGACATGGGGAATGAAAAACTGTTTTTT
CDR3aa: CASSKDMGNEKLFF

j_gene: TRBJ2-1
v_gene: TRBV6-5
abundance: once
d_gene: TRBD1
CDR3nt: TGTGCCAGCAGTCCTCCGGGACAGGGCACGAATGAGCAGTTCTTC
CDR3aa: CASSPPGQGTNEQFF

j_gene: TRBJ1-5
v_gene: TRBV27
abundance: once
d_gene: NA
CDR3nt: TGTGCCAGCAGTTTTTATAGCAATCAGCCCCCGCATTTT
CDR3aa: CASSFYSNQPPHF

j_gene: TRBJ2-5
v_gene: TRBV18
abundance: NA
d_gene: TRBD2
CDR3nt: TGTGCCAGCTCACCACCGTCCGGGAGGGCTAGGGAGACCCAGTACTTC
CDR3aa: CASSPPSGRARETQYF

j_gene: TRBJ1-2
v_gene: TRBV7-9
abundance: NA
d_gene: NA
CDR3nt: TGTGCCAGCAGCTTAGACAGGCAGTTCTATGGCTACACCTTC
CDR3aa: CASSLDRQFYGYTF

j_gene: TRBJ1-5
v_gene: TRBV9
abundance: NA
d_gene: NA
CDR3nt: TGTGCCAGCAGCGTAGGACACCTTGGCAATCAGCCCCAGCATTTT
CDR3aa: CASSVGHLGNQPQHF

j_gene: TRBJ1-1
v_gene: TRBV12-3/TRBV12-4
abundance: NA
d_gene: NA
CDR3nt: TGTGCCAGCAGTTCGACCCGCCCCACTGAAGCTTTCTTT
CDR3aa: CASSSTRPTEAFF

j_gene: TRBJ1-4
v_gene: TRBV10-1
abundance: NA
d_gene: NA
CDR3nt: TGCGCCATCAAGGTCGGGCAGCGGCGGGAAAAACTGTTTTTT
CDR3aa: CAIKVGQRREKLFF

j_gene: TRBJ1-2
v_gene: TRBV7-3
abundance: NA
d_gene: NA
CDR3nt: TGTGCCAGCAGCTTAGGCAGGGTGGGATATGGCTACACCTTC
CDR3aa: CASSLGRVGYGYTF

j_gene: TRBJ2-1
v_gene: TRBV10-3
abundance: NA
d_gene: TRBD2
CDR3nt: TGTGCCATCAGTGACCAACTAGCGGGAGGTTATGAGCAGTTCTTC
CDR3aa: CAISDQLAGGYEQFF

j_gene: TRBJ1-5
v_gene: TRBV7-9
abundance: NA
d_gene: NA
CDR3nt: TGTGCCAGCAGCCGTGGGGACAGCAATCAGCCCCAGCATTTT
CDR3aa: CASSRGDSNQPQHF

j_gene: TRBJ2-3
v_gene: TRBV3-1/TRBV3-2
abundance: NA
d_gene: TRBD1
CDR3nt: TGTGCCAGCAGCAAAGGACAGGGGGCGAGGGTAGATACGCAGTATTTT
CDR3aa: CASSKGQGARVDTQYF

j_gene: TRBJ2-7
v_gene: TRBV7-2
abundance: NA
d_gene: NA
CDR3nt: TGTGCCAGCAGCTTGGGGCAAGAGCAGTACTTC
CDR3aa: CASSLGQEQYF

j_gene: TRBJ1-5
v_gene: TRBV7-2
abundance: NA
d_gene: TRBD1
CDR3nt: TGTGCCAGCAGCTTCTCCTCTTCCGGGACAGGGGCGAGCAATCAGCCCCAGCATTTT
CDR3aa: CASSFSSSGTGASNQPQHF

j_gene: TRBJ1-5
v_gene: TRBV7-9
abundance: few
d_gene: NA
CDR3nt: TGTGCCAGCAGCTTAGCAGATCAGCCCCAGCATTTT
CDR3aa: CASSLADQPQHF

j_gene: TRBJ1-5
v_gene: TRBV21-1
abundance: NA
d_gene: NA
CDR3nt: TGTGCCAGCAGCGCCAGCCGACAGGGGAGTAGCAATCAGCCCCAGCATTTT
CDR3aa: CASSASRQGSSNQPQHF

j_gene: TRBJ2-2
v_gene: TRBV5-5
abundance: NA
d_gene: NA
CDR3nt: TGTGCCAGCAGCACGGGCCCGTCGGCGGTGGACACCGGGGAGCTGTTTTTT
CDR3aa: CASSTGPSAVDTGELFF

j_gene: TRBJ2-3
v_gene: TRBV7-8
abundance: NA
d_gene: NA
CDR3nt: TGTGCCAGCAGCTTAGGGCAGGGTTCAGCTACGCAGTATTTT
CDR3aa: CASSLGQGSATQYF

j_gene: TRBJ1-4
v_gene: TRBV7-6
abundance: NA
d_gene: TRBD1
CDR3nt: TGTGCCAGCAGCTTAGTGGGACAGGCTAATGAAAAACTGTTTTTT
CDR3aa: CASSLVGQANEKLFF

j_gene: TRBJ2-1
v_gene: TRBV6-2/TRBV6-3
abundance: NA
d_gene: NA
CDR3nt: TGTGCCAGCAGTTACGCTTTCTACAATGAGCAGTTCTTC
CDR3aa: CASSYAFYNEQFF

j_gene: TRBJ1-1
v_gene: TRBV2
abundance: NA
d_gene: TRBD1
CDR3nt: TGTGCCAGCAGTGTAGGACAGGGGGCATCTGGGGAAGCTTTCTTT
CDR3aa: CASSVGQGASGEAFF

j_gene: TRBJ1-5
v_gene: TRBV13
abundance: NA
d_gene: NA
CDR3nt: TGTGCCAGCAGCGCCTTGGGGAAGCCCCAGCATTTT
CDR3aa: CASSALGKPQHF

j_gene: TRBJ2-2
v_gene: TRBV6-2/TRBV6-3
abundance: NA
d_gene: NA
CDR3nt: TGTGCCAGCAGTAACCCGGGCCCCGGGGAGCTGTTTTTT
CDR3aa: CASSNPGPGELFF

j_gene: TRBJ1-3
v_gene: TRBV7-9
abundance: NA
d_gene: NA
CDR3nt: TGTGCCAGCACCAATGCCCTCGGGGTCTCTGGAAACACCATATATTTT
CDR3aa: CASTNALGVSGNTIYF

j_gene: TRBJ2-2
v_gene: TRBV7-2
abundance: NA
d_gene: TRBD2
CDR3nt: TGTGCCAGCAGGCTTAGCGGGACCGGGGAGCTGTTTTTT
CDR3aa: CASRLSGTGELFF

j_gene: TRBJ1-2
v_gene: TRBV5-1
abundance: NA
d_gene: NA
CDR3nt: TGCGCCAGCAGCTTGGCGGAAAAGGCTGGGGGCTACACCTTC
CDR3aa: CASSLAEKAGGYTF

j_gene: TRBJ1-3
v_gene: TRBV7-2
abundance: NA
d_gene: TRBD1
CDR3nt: TGTGCCAGCAGCCCTCCAGGGGGGAGAGGAAACACCATATATTTT
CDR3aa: CASSPPGGRGNTIYF

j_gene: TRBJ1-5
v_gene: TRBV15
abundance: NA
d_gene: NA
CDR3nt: TGTGCCACCAGCAGAGCCGGGTCAAATCAGCCCCAGCATTTT
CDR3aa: CATSRAGSNQPQHF

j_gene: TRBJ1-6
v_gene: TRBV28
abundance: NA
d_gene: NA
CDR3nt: TGTGCCAGCAGTGAGGGGACCTATAATTCACCCCTCCACTTT
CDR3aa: CASSEGTYNSPLHF

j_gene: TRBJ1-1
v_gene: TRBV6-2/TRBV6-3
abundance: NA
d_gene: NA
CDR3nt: TGTGCCAGCACTTATACAGGATCTGAAGCTTTCTTT
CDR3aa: CASTYTGSEAFF

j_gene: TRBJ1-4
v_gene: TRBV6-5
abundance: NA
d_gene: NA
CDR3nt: TGTGCCTCACGCGGCGCTCCTAATGAAAAACTGTTTTTT
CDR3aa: CASRGAPNEKLFF

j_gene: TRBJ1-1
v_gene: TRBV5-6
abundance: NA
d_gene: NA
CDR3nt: TGTGCCAGCAGAGACTTTGGTACTGAAGCTTTCTTT
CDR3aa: CASRDFGTEAFF

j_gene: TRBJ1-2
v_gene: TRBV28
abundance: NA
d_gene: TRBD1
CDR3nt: TGTGCCAGCAGTTTAGGACAGGGCTATGGCTACACCTTC
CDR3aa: CASSLGQGYGYTF

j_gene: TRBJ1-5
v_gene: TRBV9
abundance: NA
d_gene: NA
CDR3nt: TGTGCCAGCGCCCGGGACATAAATCAGCCCCAGCATTTT
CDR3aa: CASARDINQPQHF

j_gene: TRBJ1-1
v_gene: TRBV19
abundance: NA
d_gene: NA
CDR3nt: TGTGCCAGTAGTATAGCTCTCTCTCCCAACACTGAAGCTTTCTTT
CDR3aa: CASSIALSPNTEAFF

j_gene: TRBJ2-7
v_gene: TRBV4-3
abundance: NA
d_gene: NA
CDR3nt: TGCGCCAGCAGCCAAGAGTATGACACTCAAAGCTCCTACGAGCAGTACTTC
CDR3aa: CASSQEYDTQSSYEQYF

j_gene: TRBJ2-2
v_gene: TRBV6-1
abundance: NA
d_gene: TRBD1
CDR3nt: TGTGCCAGCAGTGAACGGACAGGGGGCAGGGCCGGGGAGCTGTTTTTT
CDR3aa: CASSERTGGRAGELFF

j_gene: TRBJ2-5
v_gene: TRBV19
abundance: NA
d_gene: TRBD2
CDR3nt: TGTGCCAGTAGTGCTCGGTACACTAGCGGGGGGCGGGAGACCCAGTACTTC
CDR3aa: CASSARYTSGGRETQYF